The sequence of this T cell receptor (beta chain) was determined in a study of CD8 T cells in ankylosing spondylitis. As concerns this clonotype: Its antigen is as yet unknown.

Libraries of TCR beta came from quantitative 5'-RACE with molecular barcodes. TCRdb independently ran MiXCR on the 5' RACE reads; one entry per CDR3 protein. This sample yields 250,000 to 350,000 distinct CDR3 sequences, of which 20% are seen a single time; roughly 8% belongs to the top ten. The CDR3 runs to 12 residues. The germline V gene has CDR1 WSHSY and CDR2 SAAADI. With 2 bases removed from V and 10 bases from J, the gap between germline ends came to 10 bases. Findings and caveats of the study: Earlier work had already found some motif variants in reactive arthritis synovial fluid and blood.

Sequenced: blood, either unsorted or a sorted T cell fraction (not recorded which). The chain combines TRBV10-2 with TRBJ2-3, with D possibly being TRBD1 or TRBD2 (5 bases each). The clonotype originates from a male donor with ankylosing spondylitis or in good health (not recorded which). The CDR3 sequence is CASSEGARAQYF. The CDR3 coding sequence is TGCGCCAGCAGTGAGGGGGCGAGGGCGCAGTATTTT.